This T cell receptor (beta chain) stems from a study of vaccination and CD4 T cells after COVID-19. Across the study: Samples taken post-COVID came a median about 100 days after diagnosis, ranging from 35 to 161. Overlapping spike peptides served as the stimulus for the cells. These peptides came from SARS-CoV-2 and from the common cold coronaviruses HCoV-NL63, HCoV-OC43 and HCoV-229E. Control wells got either CEFX epitopes, HIV-1 Nef peptides, or no peptide at all.

Treatment given: approximately nine-day PBMC culture with coronavirus spike peptide pools or control peptides (ViraFEST assay). The assay that was used to sequence DNA from cultured CD4+ T cells was the Oncomine TCR Beta short-read assay. Extraction of genomic DNA was performed on cultured CD4+ T cells. MiXCR, applied by TCRdb to the PCR reads, yields one record per CDR3 protein. Among about 10,000 distinct CDR3 sequences listed, under 80% were seen once. On this clonotype: Antigen: not known.

The junction had 6 bases not matched to a gene; V was cut back by 5 bases and J by 4 bases. The germline V gene encodes CDR1 LNHDA and CDR2 SQIVND (reference sequence). This CDR3 has 14 amino acids. The sequence was obtained from a human donor who had recovered from COVID-19. Sequenced: CD4+ T cells from blood, cultured in vitro. The chain links TRBV19 to TRBJ2-7; 9 bases are a match to TRBD2. CDR3 bases: TGTGCCAGTAGTCAAAGCGGGAGGAGATACGAGCAGTACTTC. Its protein is CASSQSGRRYEQYF.